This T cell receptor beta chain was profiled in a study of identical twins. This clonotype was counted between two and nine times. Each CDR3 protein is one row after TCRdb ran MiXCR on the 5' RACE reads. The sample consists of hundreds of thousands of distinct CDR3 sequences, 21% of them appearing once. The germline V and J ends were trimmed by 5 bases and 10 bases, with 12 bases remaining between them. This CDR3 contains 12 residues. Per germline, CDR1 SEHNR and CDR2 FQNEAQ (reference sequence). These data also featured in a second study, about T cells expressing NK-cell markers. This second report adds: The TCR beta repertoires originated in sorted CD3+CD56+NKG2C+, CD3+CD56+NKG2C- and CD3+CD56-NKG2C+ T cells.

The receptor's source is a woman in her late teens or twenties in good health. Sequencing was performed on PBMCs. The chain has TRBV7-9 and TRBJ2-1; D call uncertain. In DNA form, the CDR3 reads TGTGCCAGCAGCCCCCTAATGGAGGAGCAGTTCTTC. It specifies CASSPLMEEQFF.